These T cell receptor beta chains were read from a single sample in a study of T-cell memory formation after mild COVID-19. TCRdb re-called the 5' RACE reads through MiXCR, storing one row per CDR3 protein. This sample yields 200,000 to 250,000 distinct CDR3 sequences, of which around 9.1% are seen a single time; 3% to 4% belongs to the top ten. The sample comprised PBMCs or a T cell subset sorted from them (not recorded which). The receptors here all came from a man aged 18 to 29 who had mild COVID-19 (a few samples of this study predate the infection). Cell type and time point are not known. CDR3s include the opening cysteine and the closing phenylalanine or tryptophan.

j_gene,v_gene,len,CDR3aa
TRBJ2-3,TRBV5-1,15,CASSPRGDSTDTQYF
TRBJ1-1,TRBV5-5,13,CASSFSGDTEAFF
TRBJ2-1,TRBV6-2/TRBV6-3,14,CASSFRTSGNEQFF
TRBJ1-2,TRBV6-5,15,CASSYLQGASYGYTF
TRBJ1-1,TRBV25-1,12,CASSWTGREAFF
TRBJ2-7,TRBV20-1,13,CSAPGTGGYEQYF
TRBJ2-5,TRBV6-1,15,CASSELQFLGETQYF
TRBJ2-3,TRBV24-1,14,CATMGPAPTDTQYF
TRBJ2-1,TRBV24-1,16,CATMGQGRRGVYEQFF
TRBJ2-7,TRBV6-1,17,CASSPVLTGTGSHEQYF